Shown below are 14 T cell receptor beta chains from a single sample sequenced in a study of tumor and adjacent non-tumor tissue in lung cancer (dated by TCRdb to the late 2010s). The protocol used for the library was multiplex PCR. Instrument used: Illumina HiSeq 2500. Following protocols modified from ARM-PCR, the researchers constructed TCRbeta libraries through three rounds of nested PCR with primers (Table S4). The public reads were run again by TCRdb, first through fastp at Q25 and then through MiXCR, and only productive beta chains were kept. Each entry merges the rows of one CDR3 protein and shows their most common DNA and genes. For this sample there are about 200,000 distinct CDR3 sequences; 60% to 85% appear just once. The top ten hold around 25% of the sample. Bulk unsorted tissue served as the source for RNA extraction, and RNA quality was assessed using a NanoDrop ND-1000 and an Agilent 2100.

The sequenced sample was lung tumor tissue. Receptors originate from a man aged 55-75 years with non-small cell lung cancer.

On this clonotype itself: Lacking the conserved final phenylalanine or tryptophan, this CDR3 likely reflects a read error. This sequence joins TRBV6-6 and TRBJ2-7, with D maybe TRBD2 (6 bases). V dropped 5 bases and J dropped 5 bases, with 16 bases sitting between them. Germline V lookup: CDR1 MNHNY, CDR2 SVGAGI (reference sequence). The CDR3 sequence is 14 residues long. The CDR3 DNA follows: TGTGCCAGCAGTCTGACCGGGACTTCCCACGAGCAGTACATC. The encoded protein is CASSLTGTSHEQYI.

Points on this clonotype: Possible read error: a much larger clone is one base away. The rearrangement links TRBV4-1 to TRBJ1-1; 7 positions agree with TRBD1. This CDR3 has 15 residues. In germline, CDR1 is MGHRA, CDR2 YSYEKL. The CDR3 loop reads CANSQWTGSNTEAFF. The CDR3 DNA follows: TGCGCCAACAGCCAATGGACAGGTTCGAACACTGAAGCTTTCTTT.

Concerning this clonotype: The conserved final phenylalanine or tryptophan is absent from the CDR3, which likely points to a read error. The rearrangement uses TRBV29-1 and TRBJ1-1; D is possibly TRBD1 (6 bases). Germline values: CDR1 SQVTM, CDR2 ANQGSEA. The CDR3 extends over 13 amino acids. V gave up 5 bases and J gave up 4 bases, with 14 bases separating them. The CDR3 spells CSVNRDLGTEAFY. CDR3 coding DNA: TGCAGCGTTAACAGGGATCTAGGCACTGAAGCTTTCTAT.

CDR3 coding DNA: TGCAGCGCCTATTCAGGGGGCTTTGAAGCTTTCTTT. This gives the protein CSAYSGGFEAFF. The chain uses TRBV29-1 and TRBJ1-1; 8 bases line up with TRBD1. Germline-derived CDR1 and CDR2 are SQVTM and ANQGSEA. The CDR3 covers 12 residues. V shed 7 bases, J shed 7 bases, and the junction held 8 bases outside the gene matches.

On this clonotype itself: Here the CDR3 omits its conserved ending phenylalanine or tryptophan, so a read error is the likely source. The V and J genes are TRBV11-2 and TRBJ2-6; the match to TRBD2 covers 11 bases. The CDR3 contains 18 residues. V lost 9 bases, J lost 2 bases, and 12 bases stayed unmatched. From germline, CDR1 is SGHAT and CDR2 FQNNGV. The CDR3 spells CASSPTSGGATGANVLTL. The DNA for the CDR3 is TGTGCCAGTAGTCCAACTAGCGGGGGAGCGACTGGGGCCAACGTCCTGACTTTA.

The V and J genes are TRBV4-2 and TRBJ2-7; D gene ambiguous. The CDR3 covers 15 residues. V lost 0 bases and J lost 2, with 11 bases in between. Germline V gives CDR1 LGHNA, CDR2 YNFKEQ. The CDR3, as DNA: TGTGCCAGCAGCCAAGAGATGGCTACGGCCTACGAGCAGTACTTC. Its translation is CASSQEMATAYEQYF.

The chain uses TRBV29-1 and TRBJ2-7, with a weak D call TRBD1 (5 bases). The CDR3 totals 14 residues. Trimming removed 8 bases at V and 7 bases at J, with 24 bases between. CDR1 is SQVTM and CDR2 is ANQGSEA in the germline V gene. The CDR3, as DNA: TGCAGCACAAGAAGGGGCAGGGCGTCGACGGAGCAGTACTTC. This codes for CSTRRGRASTEQYF.

This clonotype has a count of ten or more. CDR3 in DNA: TGTGCCAGCAGTTACTCCCCTCTAGCGGGGGTTTACAATGAGCAGTTCTTC. This codes for CASSYSPLAGVYNEQFF. The gene calls are TRBV6-5 and TRBJ2-1; 10 bases agree with TRBD2. The CDR3 covers 17 residues. The germline CDR1 and CDR2 sequences are MNHEY and SVGAGI. Trimming took 0 bases from V and 4 from J; bases not matched to a gene: 6.

Remarks on this clonotype: Sequence at one end of the junction differs from germline and may be a read error. This sequence joins TRBV11-3 and TRBJ2-7; D ambiguous. The CDR3 is made up of 12 amino acids. Germline CDR1 and CDR2: SGHNT and YENEEA. As DNA, the CDR3 is TGTACCAGCAACTTGACGGCTTCCGGGCAGTACTTC. This sequence encodes CTSNLTASGQYF.

V gene TRBV20-1 combines with J gene TRBJ1-2; tentative D call: TRBD1 (6 bases). Germline V gives CDR1 DFQATT, CDR2 SNEGSKA (reference sequence). This CDR3 contains 15 residues. Trimming cost V 2 bases and J 6 bases, with 19 bases left between them. CDR3 in DNA: TGCAGTGCTAGAAATCTGAGGGGAGGGGGGCATGGCTACACCTTC. It encodes CSARNLRGGGHGYTF.

A remark on this clonotype: The conserved phenylalanine or tryptophan is not found at the CDR3 terminus, so this likely reflects a read error. This chain connects TRBV6-5 to TRBJ2-7; D is perhaps TRBD1 (5 bases). The V end was cut by 8 bases, the J end by 3 bases, with 20 bases between. Germline V gene data show CDR1 as MNHEY and CDR2 as SVGAGI. This CDR3 has 15 amino acids. The CDR3 sequence: CASVNGAVTRYEQYS. As DNA, the CDR3 is TGTGCCAGCGTCAATGGGGCAGTCACTCGCTACGAGCAGTACTCC.

The rearrangement uses TRBV18 and TRBJ2-5; D is unresolved. Looked up from germline, CDR1 is KGHSH and CDR2 is LQKENI. Trimming removed 2 bases from V and 6 bases from J, with 13 bases in between. There are 14 residues in the CDR3. CDR3 DNA: TGTGCCAGCTCACCAAGCGAAACTGGCCAGACCCAGTACTTC. This translates into CASSPSETGQTQYF.

V usage is TRBV30 and J usage is TRBJ2-7, with TRBD1 identical over 8 bases. CDR3 length equals 12 residues. Germline CDR1 and CDR2: GTSNPN and SVGIG (reference sequence). The J segment lost 3 bases and the V segment lost 5 bases, leaving 3 bases of the junction unmatched. CDR3 in amino acids: CAWGGQGYEQYF. CDR3 DNA sequence: TGTGCCTGGGGCGGACAGGGCTACGAGCAGTACTTC.

Concerning this clonotype: This may come from a read error, since a much larger clone is one base off. The rearrangement links TRBV12-3 or TRBV12-4 to TRBJ1-5; 8 nucleotides line up with TRBD1. The CDR3 spans 14 residues. Here the CDR3 DNA reads TGTACCAGCAGCGCAGGGGGCGGCAATCAGCCCCAGCATTTT. This gives the protein CTSSAGGGNQPQHF.